A selection of T cell receptor beta chains follows, all from one sample in a study of blood T cells in healthy people across ages. A single record per CDR3 protein comes from TCRdb applying MiXCR to the 5' RACE reads. The data contain 800,000 to 1,000,000 distinct CDR3 sequences, about 48% of them singletons. The sequencing input was blood. These receptors were collected from a man younger than 40 in good health. The CDR3 runs from the conserved cysteine through the conserved F or W. The D gene is left open where the match is weak. The size of a clone is reported for some rows only, either as once, few or many, or as a class for expanded clones.

TRBJ2-3	.	TRBV7-9	.	TGTGCCAACAGCTTAGATCTGAGACGAGCGAGCACAGATACGCAGTATTTT	CANSLDLRRASTDTQYF
TRBJ2-3	TRBD2	TRBV6-5	few	TGTGCCAGCAGTCGCCAGGGAGGGCAGAGCACAGATACGCAGTATTTT	CASSRQGGQSTDTQYF
TRBJ2-1	TRBD1	TRBV7-2	.	TGTGCCAGCAGCTTAGCCCCGGGACAGGGTAGTTTTTTGTTCTTC	CASSLAPGQGSFLFF
TRBJ2-1	.	TRBV20-1	.	TGCAGTGCCGCGACTGCTGGGGTAGACAATGAGCAGTTCTTC	CSAATAGVDNEQFF
TRBJ1-4	.	TRBV5-1	.	TGCGCCAGCAGGACGGACAATGAAAAACTGTTTTTT	CASRTDNEKLFF
TRBJ2-7	TRBD2	TRBV28	many	TGTGCCAGCACCTTAAGCGGGGGCTACGAGCAGTACTTC	CASTLSGGYEQYF
TRBJ2-1	TRBD2	TRBV28	.	TGTGCCAGCAGCCGGGGAAGAAGCGGGGGGTACAATGAGCAGTTCTTC	CASSRGRSGGYNEQFF
TRBJ2-5	.	TRBV4-2	.	TGTGCCTTTGCTGGAGAGACCCAGTACTTC	CAFAGETQYF
TRBJ2-7	.	TRBV28	.	TGTGCCAGCAGCCTCACAGGGCCGTACTACGAGCAGTACTTC	CASSLTGPYYEQYF
TRBJ1-5	TRBD1	TRBV13	.	TGTGCCAGCAGCTTAGCGGCAGGGGGCAGGGGACAGCCCCAGCATTTT	CASSLAAGGRGQPQHF
TRBJ2-3	TRBD2	TRBV4-1	few	TGCGCCAGCAGCCAAGATCGCCTAGCGGGGCGAGATACGCAGTATTTT	CASSQDRLAGRDTQYF
TRBJ1-4	.	TRBV11-2	few	TGTGCCAGCAGCTTAGCCCTTAATGAAAAACTGTTTTTT	CASSLALNEKLFF
TRBJ2-4	TRBD1	TRBV7-3	.	TGTGCCAGCAGCTTAGGGGGACAGGGGGCGCCGCTAGCCAAAAACATTCAGTACTTC	CASSLGGQGAPLAKNIQYF
TRBJ1-5	.	TRBV6-1	.	TGTGCCAGCAGTGAAGCCGCATCAGGGGTAAACCAGCCCCAGCATTTT	CASSEAASGVNQPQHF
TRBJ2-7	TRBD1	TRBV4-1	few	TGCGCCAGCAGCCAAGAATCGGGGACAGGACTCTCCTACGAGCAGTACTTC	CASSQESGTGLSYEQYF
TRBJ2-1	.	TRBV27	.	TGTGCCAGCAGTTTACCAGGGGAGAGTCCGGGTGAGCAGTTCTTC	CASSLPGESPGEQFF
TRBJ2-1	.	TRBV9	.	TGTGCCAACAGCGCGTATCGAGGGGATGAGCAGTTCTTC	CANSAYRGDEQFF
TRBJ2-5	.	TRBV20-1	.	TGCAGTGCCCCGACAGGTATCACGTCCCAAGAGACCCAGTACTTC	CSAPTGITSQETQYF
TRBJ1-2	.	TRBV25-1	.	TGTGCCAGCAGTGAAGCAGGGGCAGTGAACTATGGCTACACCTTC	CASSEAGAVNYGYTF
TRBJ2-5	TRBD2	TRBV4-3	once	TGCGCCAGCAGCCAAGATCCGCCCAGGGAGGGTAATGAGCAGTACTTC	CASSQDPPREGNEQYF
TRBJ1-5	TRBD1	TRBV7-9	once	TGTGCCAGCAGCTTTACCGGGACAGGGTCGGGCAATCAGCCCCAGCATTTT	CASSFTGTGSGNQPQHF
TRBJ2-7	TRBD1	TRBV12-3/TRBV12-4	few	TGTGCCAGCAGTTTAGACAGGGGAGACTACGAGCAGTACTTC	CASSLDRGDYEQYF
TRBJ2-5	TRBD2	TRBV7-2	few	TGTGCCAGCAGCTTAAGTCCTAGCGGGGTTTTGGAGACCCAGTACTTC	CASSLSPSGVLETQYF
TRBJ1-1	.	TRBV5-1	.	TGCGCCAGCAGCTTGAACGACCTGAACACTGAAGCTTTCTTT	CASSLNDLNTEAFF
TRBJ2-5	.	TRBV7-2	.	TGTGCCAGCAGCTTAAGGGGGGAGGGGGAGACCCAGTACTTC	CASSLRGEGETQYF
TRBJ2-1	.	TRBV6-5	.	TGTGCCAGCAGTTACTCGAGGCATCTCAACGACCAAGAGACCCAGTTCTTC	CASSYSRHLNDQETQFF
TRBJ2-3	TRBD1	TRBV5-4	.	TGTGCCAGCAGCCGGGACAGGGGAAGAGATACGCAGTATTTT	CASSRDRGRDTQYF
TRBJ2-1	.	TRBV27	.	TGTGCCAGCAGTTTGTTCAGCTCCTACAATGAGCAGTTCTTC	CASSLFSSYNEQFF
TRBJ2-5	.	TRBV5-1	.	TGCGCCGGCGGATTCGGGCAGATACAAGAGACCCAGTACTTC	CAGGFGQIQETQYF
TRBJ2-5	.	TRBV5-1	.	TGCGCCAGCAGCCTGGGAGGTTGGCCCATCCAAGAGACCCAGTACTTC	CASSLGGWPIQETQYF
TRBJ1-2	.	TRBV4-1	.	TGCGCCAGCAGCCAAGATGTGGCGACAGCTAACTATGGCTACACCTTC	CASSQDVATANYGYTF
TRBJ2-1	.	TRBV7-9	.	TGTGCCAGCAGCTTAGCCCCCGACTCCTACAATGAGCAGTTCTTC	CASSLAPDSYNEQFF
TRBJ2-7	.	TRBV6-1	few	TGTGCCTCTAAGGGGTTAGCGGTCTACGAGCAGTACTTC	CASKGLAVYEQYF
TRBJ1-5	.	TRBV7-8	.	.	CASSLVSDVWPRPQHF
TRBJ2-1	.	TRBV5-6	once	TGTGCCAGCAACTTGGGGACCGGCAGATACAATGAGCAGTTCTTC	CASNLGTGRYNEQFF